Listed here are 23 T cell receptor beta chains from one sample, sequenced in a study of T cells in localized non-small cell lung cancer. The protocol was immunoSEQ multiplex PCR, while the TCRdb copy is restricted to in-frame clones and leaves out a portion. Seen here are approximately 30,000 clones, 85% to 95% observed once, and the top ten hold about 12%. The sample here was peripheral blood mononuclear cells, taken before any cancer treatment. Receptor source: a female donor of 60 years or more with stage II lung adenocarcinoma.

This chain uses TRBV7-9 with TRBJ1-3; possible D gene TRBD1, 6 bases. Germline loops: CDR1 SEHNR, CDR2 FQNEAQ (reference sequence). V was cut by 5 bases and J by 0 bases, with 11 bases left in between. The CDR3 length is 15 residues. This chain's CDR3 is CASSLGQFSGNTIYF. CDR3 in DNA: TGTGCCAGCAGCCTCGGACAGTTCTCTGGAAACACCATATATTTT.

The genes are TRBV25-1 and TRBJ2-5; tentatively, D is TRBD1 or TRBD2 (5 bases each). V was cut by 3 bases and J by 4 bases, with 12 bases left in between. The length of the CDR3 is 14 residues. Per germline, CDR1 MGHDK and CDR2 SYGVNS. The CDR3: CASSDPGPRETQYF. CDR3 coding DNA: TGTGCCAGCAGTGACCCGGGACCGAGAGAGACCCAGTACTTC.

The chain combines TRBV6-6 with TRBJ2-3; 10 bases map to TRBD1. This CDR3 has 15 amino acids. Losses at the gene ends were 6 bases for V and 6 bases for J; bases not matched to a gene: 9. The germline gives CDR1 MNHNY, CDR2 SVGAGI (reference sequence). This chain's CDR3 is CASSLRTGGRDTQYF. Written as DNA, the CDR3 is TGTGCCAGCAGCCTCCGGACAGGGGGTAGGGATACGCAGTATTTT.

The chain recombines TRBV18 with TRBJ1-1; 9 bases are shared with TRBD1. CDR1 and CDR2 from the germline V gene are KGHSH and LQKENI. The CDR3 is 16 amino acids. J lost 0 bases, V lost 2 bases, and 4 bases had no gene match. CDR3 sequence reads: CASSPGTGKLNTEAFF. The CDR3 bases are TGTGCCAGCTCACCAGGGACAGGGAAACTGAACACTGAAGCTTTCTTT.

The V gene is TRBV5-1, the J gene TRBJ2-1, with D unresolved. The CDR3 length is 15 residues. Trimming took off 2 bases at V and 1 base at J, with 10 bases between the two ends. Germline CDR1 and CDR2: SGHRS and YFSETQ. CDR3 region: CASSLQDRSYNEQFF. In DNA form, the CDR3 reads TGCGCCAGCAGCTTACAAGACCGGTCCTACAATGAGCAGTTCTTC.

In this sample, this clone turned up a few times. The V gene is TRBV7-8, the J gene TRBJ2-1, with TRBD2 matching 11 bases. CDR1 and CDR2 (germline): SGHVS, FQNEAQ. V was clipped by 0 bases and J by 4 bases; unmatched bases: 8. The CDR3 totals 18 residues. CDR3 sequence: CASSLAHSGGAQYNEQFF. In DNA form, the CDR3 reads TGTGCCAGCAGCTTAGCACATAGCGGGGGGGCTCAGTACAATGAGCAGTTCTTC.

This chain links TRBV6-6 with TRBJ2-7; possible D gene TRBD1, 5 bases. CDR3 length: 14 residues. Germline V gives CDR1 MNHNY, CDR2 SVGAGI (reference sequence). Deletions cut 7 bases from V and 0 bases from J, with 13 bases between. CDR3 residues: CASIQTGASYEQYF. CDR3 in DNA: TGTGCCAGCATTCAAACAGGAGCCTCCTACGAGCAGTACTTC.

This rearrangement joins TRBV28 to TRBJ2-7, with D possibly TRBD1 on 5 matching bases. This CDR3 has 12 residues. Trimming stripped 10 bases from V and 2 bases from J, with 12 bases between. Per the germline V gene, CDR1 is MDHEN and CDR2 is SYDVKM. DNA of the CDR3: TGTGCCACCGACAGCGCTACCTACGAGCAGTACTTC. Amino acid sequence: CATDSATYEQYF.

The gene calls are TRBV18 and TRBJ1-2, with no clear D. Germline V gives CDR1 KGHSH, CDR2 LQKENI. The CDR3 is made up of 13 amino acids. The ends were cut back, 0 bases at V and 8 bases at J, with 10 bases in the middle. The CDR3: CASSPPSVSGYTF. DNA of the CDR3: TGTGCCAGCTCACCACCGTCCGTTTCCGGCTACACCTTC.

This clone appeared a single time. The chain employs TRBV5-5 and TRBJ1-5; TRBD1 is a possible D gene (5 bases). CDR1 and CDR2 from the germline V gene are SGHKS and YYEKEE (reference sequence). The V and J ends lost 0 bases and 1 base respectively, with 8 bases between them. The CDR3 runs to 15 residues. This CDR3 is CASSLADSSNQPQHF. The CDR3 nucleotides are TGTGCCAGCAGCTTGGCCGACAGCAGCAATCAGCCCCAGCATTTT.

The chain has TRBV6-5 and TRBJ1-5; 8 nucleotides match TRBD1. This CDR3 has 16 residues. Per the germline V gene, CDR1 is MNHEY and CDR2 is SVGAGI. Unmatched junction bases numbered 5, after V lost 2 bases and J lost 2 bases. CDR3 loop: CASSYRGQGRNQPQHF. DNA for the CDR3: TGTGCCAGCAGTTACCGAGGACAGGGTCGCAATCAGCCCCAGCATTTT.

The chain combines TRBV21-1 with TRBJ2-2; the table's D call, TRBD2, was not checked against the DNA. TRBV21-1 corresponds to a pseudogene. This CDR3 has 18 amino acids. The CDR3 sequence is CASSKLTSGSGSTGELFF. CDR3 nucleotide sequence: TGTGCCAGCAGCAAATTGACTAGCGGGAGTGGGAGCACCGGGGAGCTGTTTTTT.

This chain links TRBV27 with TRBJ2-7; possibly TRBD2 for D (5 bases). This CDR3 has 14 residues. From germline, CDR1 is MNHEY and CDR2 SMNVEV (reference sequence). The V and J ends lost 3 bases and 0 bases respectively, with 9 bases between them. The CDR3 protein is CASSFGGNSYEQYF. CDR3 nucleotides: TGTGCCAGCAGTTTCGGAGGAAACTCCTACGAGCAGTACTTC.

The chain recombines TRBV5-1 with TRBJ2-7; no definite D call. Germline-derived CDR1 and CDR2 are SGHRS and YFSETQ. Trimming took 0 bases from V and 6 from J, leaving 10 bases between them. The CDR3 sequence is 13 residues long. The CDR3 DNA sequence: TGCGCCAGCAGCTTGGGGGCTCAAGGCGAGCAGTACTTC. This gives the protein CASSLGAQGEQYF.

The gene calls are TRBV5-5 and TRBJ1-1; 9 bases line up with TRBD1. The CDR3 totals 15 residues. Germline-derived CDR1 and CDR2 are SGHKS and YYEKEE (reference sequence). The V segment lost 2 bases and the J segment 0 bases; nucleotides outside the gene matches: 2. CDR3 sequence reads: CASSFGTGLNTEAFF. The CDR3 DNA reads TGTGCCAGCAGCTTCGGGACAGGGCTGAACACTGAAGCTTTCTTT.

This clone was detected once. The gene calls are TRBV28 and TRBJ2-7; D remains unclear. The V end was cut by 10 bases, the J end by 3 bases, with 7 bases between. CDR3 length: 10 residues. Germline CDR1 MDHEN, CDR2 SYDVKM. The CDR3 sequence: CATSGYEQYF. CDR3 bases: TGTGCCACCTCCGGCTACGAGCAGTACTTC. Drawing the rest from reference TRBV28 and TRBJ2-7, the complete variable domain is DVKVTQSSRYLVKRTGEKVFLECVQDMDHENMFWYRQDPGLGLRLIYFSYDVKMKEKGDIPEGYSVSREKKERFSLILESASTNQTSMYLCATSGYEQYFGPGTRLTVT.

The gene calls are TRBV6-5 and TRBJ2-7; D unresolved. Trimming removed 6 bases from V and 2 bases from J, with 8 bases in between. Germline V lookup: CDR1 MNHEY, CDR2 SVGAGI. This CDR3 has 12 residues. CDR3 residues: CASSSTTYEQYF. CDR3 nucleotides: TGTGCCAGCAGCTCTACAACCTACGAGCAGTACTTC.

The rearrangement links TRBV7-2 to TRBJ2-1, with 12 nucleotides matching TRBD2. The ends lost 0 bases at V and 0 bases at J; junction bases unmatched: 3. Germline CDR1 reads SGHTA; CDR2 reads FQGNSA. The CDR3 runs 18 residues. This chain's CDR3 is CASSLARTSGDSYNEQFF. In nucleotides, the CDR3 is TGTGCCAGCAGCTTAGCGCGGACTAGCGGGGACTCCTACAATGAGCAGTTCTTC.

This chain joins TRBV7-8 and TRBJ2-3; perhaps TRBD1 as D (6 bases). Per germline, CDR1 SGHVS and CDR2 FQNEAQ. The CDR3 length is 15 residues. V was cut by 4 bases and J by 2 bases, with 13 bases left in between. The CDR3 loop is CASSSGQIPTDTQYF. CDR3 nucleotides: TGTGCCAGCAGCTCCGGACAGATACCCACAGATACGCAGTATTTT. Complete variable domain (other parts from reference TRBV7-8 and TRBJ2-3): GAGVSQSPRYKVAKRGQDVALRCDPISGHVSLFWYQQALGQGPEFLTYFQNEAQLDKSGLPSDRFFAERPEGSVSTLKIQRTQQEDSAVYLCASSSGQIPTDTQYFGPGTRLTVL.

The CDR3 DNA reads TGTGCCAGCAGGATGGCCGTCAATCAGCCCCAGCATTTT. Translating gives CASRMAVNQPQHF. The chain carries TRBV2 and TRBJ1-5; the D is unclear. The CDR3 is 13 residues long. Germline V lookup: CDR1 SNHLY, CDR2 FYNNEI. Between the trimmed V and J ends, which lost 6 bases and 3 bases, there was a span of 9 bases.

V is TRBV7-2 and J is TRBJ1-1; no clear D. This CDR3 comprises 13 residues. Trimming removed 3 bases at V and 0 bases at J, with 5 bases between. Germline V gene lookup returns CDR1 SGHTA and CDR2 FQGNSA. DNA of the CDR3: TGTGCCAGCAGCTTGACGGTGAACACTGAAGCTTTCTTT. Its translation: CASSLTVNTEAFF.

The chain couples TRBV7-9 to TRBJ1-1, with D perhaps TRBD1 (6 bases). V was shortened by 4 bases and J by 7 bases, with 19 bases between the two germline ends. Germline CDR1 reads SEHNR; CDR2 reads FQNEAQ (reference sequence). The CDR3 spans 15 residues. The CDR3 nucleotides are TGTGCCAGCAGCTCGACCCAGGACAGCAGTAGTGAAGCTTTCTTT. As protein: CASSSTQDSSSEAFF.

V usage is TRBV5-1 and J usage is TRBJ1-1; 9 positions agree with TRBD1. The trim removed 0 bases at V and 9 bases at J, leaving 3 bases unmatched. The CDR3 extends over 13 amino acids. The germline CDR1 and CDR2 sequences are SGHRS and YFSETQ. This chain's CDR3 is CASSLAQGAQAFF. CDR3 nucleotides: TGCGCCAGCAGCTTGGCACAGGGGGCGCAAGCTTTCTTT.